These 24 T cell receptor beta chains were sequenced from one sample in a study of OX40 agonist ivuxolimab in advanced cancers. This table comes from immunoSEQ multiplex PCR, and its TCRdb copy is limited to in-frame clones, with some not included. The sample records more than 80,000 clones, about 90% being singletons. Sequenced material: CD4+ or CD8+ T cells sorted from blood, taken in a trial of the OX40 agonist ivuxolimab. The receptors stem from an adult with an advanced solid tumor such as melanoma, head and neck, liver or kidney cancer.

This clone appeared once. CDR3 in DNA: TGTGCCAGCAGTTTACGGCAGGGCGCCGAGACCCAGTACTTC. Translation gives CASSLRQGAETQYF. The chain combines TRBV28 with TRBJ2-5; D is possibly TRBD1 (5 bases). The CDR3 runs 14 residues. V dropped 2 bases and J dropped 5 bases, with 12 bases sitting between them. Germline V gene data show CDR1 as MDHEN and CDR2 as SYDVKM.

On this clone itself: The junction differs from germline at one of its ends, possibly a read error. The chain combines TRBV13 with TRBJ2-3; TRBD2 agrees at 11 bases. CDR1 and CDR2 (germline): PRHDT, FYEKMQ (reference sequence). This CDR3 has 13 amino acids. This chain's CDR3 is CASSLGTSGTQYF. CDR3 DNA sequence: TGTGCCAGCAGTTTAGGGACTAGCGGTACGCAGTATTTT.

A single count supports this clone. V gene TRBV5-4 combines with J gene TRBJ2-5; weak D call: TRBD2 (6 bases). Germline loops: CDR1 SGHNT, CDR2 YYREEE (reference sequence). The germline V and J ends were trimmed by 3 bases and 2 bases, with 11 bases remaining between them. CDR3 size: 14 residues. The DNA of the CDR3 is TGTGCCAGCAGCTCCCCCGGGGGACAAGAGACCCAGTACTTC. It yields the protein CASSSPGGQETQYF.

This chain connects TRBV28 to TRBJ2-7; the D is unclear. CDR1 is MDHEN and CDR2 is SYDVKM in the germline V gene. The CDR3 spans 14 residues. Trimming pared 5 bases from V and 3 bases from J, leaving 14 bases between. Written as DNA, the CDR3 is TGTGCCAGCAGTCTGGGCATGCACGGCTACGAGCAGTACTTC. Amino acid sequence: CASSLGMHGYEQYF.

The chain links TRBV25-1 to TRBJ2-1; D remains unclear. Trimming stripped 0 bases from V and 12 bases from J, with 6 bases between. Germline lookup yields CDR1 MGHDK and CDR2 SYGVNS. The CDR3 totals 11 residues. As DNA, the CDR3 is TGTGCCAGCAGTGAATATGGACCGCAGTTCTTC. Its protein is CASSEYGPQFF.

The J gene is TRBJ2-5, the V gene TRBV9, with a possible D match to TRBD2 (7 bases). The V end lost 0 bases, the J end lost 1 base, and 16 bases lay between the germline ends. Per germline, CDR1 SGDLS and CDR2 YYNGEE. This CDR3 has 17 residues. The CDR3 spells CASSVATGGASQETQYF. As DNA, the CDR3 is TGTGCCAGCAGCGTAGCTACGGGGGGCGCGTCCCAAGAGACCCAGTACTTC.

J is TRBJ2-1 and V is TRBV7-2; D is possibly TRBD2 (5 bases). Germline lookup yields CDR1 SGHTA and CDR2 FQGNSA. There are 15 residues in the CDR3. V lost 4 bases to trimming and J lost 0 bases, with 10 bases between them. DNA of the CDR3: TGTGCCAGCAGCTCACAGCGGAGCTCCTACAATGAGCAGTTCTTC. Its protein is CASSSQRSSYNEQFF. Full variable domain (rest looked up from reference TRBV7-2 and TRBJ2-1): GAGVSQSPSNKVTEKGKDVELRCDPISGHTALYWYRQSLGQGLEFLIYFQGNSAPDKSGLPSDRFSAERTGGSVSTLTIQRTQQEDSAVYLCASSSQRSSYNEQFFGPGTRLTVL.

The count of this clone is one. The CDR3 DNA is TGTGCAAGTCCCCAACCCAGGACAGGGGGCGCCTCTCAGCCCCAGCATTTT. Amino acids: CASPQPRTGGASQPQHF. This chain links TRBV12-2 with TRBJ1-5; the table calls TRBD1, which could not be checked here. TRBV12-2 represents a pseudogene. The length of the CDR3 is 17 residues.

The chain employs TRBV2 and TRBJ2-5; TRBD1 aligns across 9 bases. This CDR3 has 13 amino acids. Germline V CDR1 and CDR2: SNHLY, FYNNEI. Trimming took 6 bases from V and 4 from J; bases not matched to a gene: 3. The CDR3 protein is CASRGQGGETQYF. The CDR3 region has the DNA TGTGCCAGCAGGGGACAGGGCGGAGAGACCCAGTACTTC.

This chain connects TRBV5-3 to TRBJ2-5, with D perhaps TRBD1 (6 bases). TRBV5-3 is an open reading frame, and its role is uncertain. This CDR3 has 15 residues. The V end lost 4 bases, the J end lost 2 bases, and 15 bases lay between the germline ends. The CDR3 DNA is TGTGCCAGAAGCGATCGGGACACAATACAAGAGACCCAGTACTTC. Translating it yields CARSDRDTIQETQYF.

The rearrangement uses TRBV23-1 and TRBJ2-3; the match to TRBD2 covers 9 bases. TRBV23-1 counts as an open reading frame of uncertain function. The length of the CDR3 is 17 residues. V shed 4 bases, J shed 2 bases, and the junction held 10 bases outside the gene matches. CDR3 DNA: TGCGCCAGCAGTCCTCTCAAGACTAGCGGACCCACAGATACGCAGTATTTT. This encodes CASSPLKTSGPTDTQYF.

In this sample, this clone turned up once. CDR3 amino acids: CASSFGFGNTIYF. The CDR3 DNA reads TGTGCCAGCAGCTTTGGCTTTGGAAACACCATATATTTT. The V call is TRBV7-2, the J call TRBJ1-3; D is undetermined. This CDR3 is 13 amino acids long. V was shortened by 3 bases and J by 3 bases, with 6 bases between the two germline ends. Germline V CDR1 and CDR2: SGHTA, FQGNSA.

V usage is TRBV19 and J usage is TRBJ2-1; TRBD2 aligns across 14 bases. The junction had 8 bases not matched to a gene; V was cut back by 4 bases and J by 9 bases. CDR1 and CDR2 from the germline V gene are LNHDA and SQIVND (reference sequence). The CDR3 length is 16 residues. CDR3 sequence (DNA): TGTGCCAGTAGTAGGGGACTAGCGGGAGTAGACGGTGAGCAGTTCTTC. It is translated as CASSRGLAGVDGEQFF.

This clone has only one observation. V gene TRBV6-1 combines with J gene TRBJ2-4; 9 bases line up with TRBD2. Trimming took 6 bases from V and 7 from J; bases not matched to a gene: 10. The CDR3 totals 15 residues. Looked up from germline, CDR1 is MNHNS and CDR2 is SASEGT. DNA of the CDR3: TGTGCCAGCAGCCCTCCAGGACTAGCGTGGAACATTCAGTACTTC. Translated: CASSPPGLAWNIQYF.

This rearrangement joins TRBV7-2 to TRBJ2-6; 9 positions agree with TRBD2. This CDR3 has 20 residues. CDR1 and CDR2 from the germline V gene are SGHTA and FQGNSA. The V gene end was trimmed by 0 bases and the J gene end by 3 bases; junction bases not matched to a gene: 12. The DNA of the CDR3 is TGTGCCAGCAGCTTAGCCCTCGCGATAGCGGGAGATAATGGGGCCAACGTCCTGACTTTC. Translation gives CASSLALAIAGDNGANVLTF.

The chain couples TRBV28 to TRBJ2-5, with D unresolved. CDR3 size: 15 residues. Trimming stripped 4 bases from V and 7 bases from J, with 19 bases between. The germline V gene encodes CDR1 MDHEN and CDR2 SYDVKM. CDR3 loop: CASSSGLGRSVTQYF. CDR3 DNA: TGTGCCAGCAGTTCGGGTCTTGGCAGGAGCGTGACCCAGTACTTC.

The chain is built from TRBV7-9 and TRBJ1-2; D ambiguous. Trimming stripped 1 base from V and 6 bases from J, with 9 bases between. Germline values: CDR1 SEHNR, CDR2 FQNEAQ (reference sequence). This CDR3 has 13 amino acids. The CDR3 sequence: CASSLGQSDGYTF. The CDR3, as DNA: TGTGCCAGCAGCTTAGGTCAGAGTGATGGCTACACCTTC.

The chain recombines TRBV28 with TRBJ1-1; a weak D match, TRBD1 (6 bases). The germline V gene encodes CDR1 MDHEN and CDR2 SYDVKM. The CDR3 loop spans 13 amino acids. Trimming took 5 bases from V and 6 from J, leaving 13 bases between them. The CDR3 bases are TGTGCCAGCAGTAAATCGACAGGCCCTGAAGCTTTCTTT. It encodes CASSKSTGPEAFF.

The V call is TRBV30, the J call TRBJ1-3; TRBD1 aligns across 7 bases. In germline, CDR1 is GTSNPN, CDR2 SVGIG (reference sequence). V was clipped by 2 bases and J by 4 bases; unmatched bases: 8. The CDR3 loop spans 15 amino acids. DNA for the CDR3: TGTGCCTGGAGTTATTACAGGGGTTCAGGAAACACCATATATTTT. It yields the protein CAWSYYRGSGNTIYF.

This rearrangement joins TRBV5-1 to TRBJ1-1, with 9 bases matching TRBD1. Germline loops: CDR1 SGHRS, CDR2 YFSETQ. The CDR3 contains 14 residues. The junction had 7 bases not matched to a gene; V was cut back by 6 bases and J by 4 bases. CDR3 loop: CASIPDRGGTEAFF. The DNA for the CDR3 is TGCGCCAGCATCCCCGACAGGGGGGGCACTGAAGCTTTCTTT.

The rearrangement uses TRBV28 and TRBJ2-2; 8 bases agree with TRBD1. J lost 4 bases, V lost 4 bases, and 8 bases had no gene match. This CDR3 has 16 residues. CDR1 MDHEN and CDR2 SYDVKM come from the germline V gene. The CDR3: CASSSQGAGSTGELFF. Written as DNA, the CDR3 is TGTGCCAGCAGTTCGCAGGGGGCAGGAAGCACCGGGGAGCTGTTTTTT.

V is TRBV19 and J is TRBJ2-6, with no clear D. V gave up 5 bases and J gave up 3 bases, with 14 bases separating them. CDR3 length: 16 residues. Germline CDR1 LNHDA, CDR2 SQIVND (reference sequence). CDR3 region: CASSPLRGIGANVLTF. Written as DNA, the CDR3 is TGTGCCAGTAGTCCCCTGAGAGGTATTGGGGCCAACGTCCTGACTTTC. The full variable domain, with the rest looked up from reference TRBV19 and TRBJ2-6, is DGGITQSPKYLFRKEGQNVTLSCEQNLNHDAMYWYRQDPGQGLRLIYYSQIVNDFQKGDIAEGYSVSREKKESFPLTVTSAQKNPTAFYLCASSPLRGIGANVLTFGAGSRLTVL.

This chain uses TRBV9 with TRBJ2-1, with D perhaps matching TRBD2 (6 bases). The V gene lost 0 bases and the J gene lost 9 bases, with 16 bases spanning the gap. Germline V lookup: CDR1 SGDLS, CDR2 YYNGEE. The CDR3 covers 15 residues. The CDR3 bases are TGTGCCAGCAGCGTAGCGAGCGGGTCGACTAGTGAGCAGTTCTTC. Translating it yields CASSVASGSTSEQFF.

This clone was found a few times. The gene calls are TRBV2 and TRBJ2-7; TRBD1 matches at 11 bases. Trimming removed 10 bases from V and 6 bases from J; junction bases left unmatched: 5. The CDR3 is 12 residues long. Looked up from germline, CDR1 is SNHLY and CDR2 is FYNNEI. The DNA of the CDR3 is TGTGCCAACGGACAGGGGGCCCTCGAGCAGTACTTC. It specifies CANGQGALEQYF.